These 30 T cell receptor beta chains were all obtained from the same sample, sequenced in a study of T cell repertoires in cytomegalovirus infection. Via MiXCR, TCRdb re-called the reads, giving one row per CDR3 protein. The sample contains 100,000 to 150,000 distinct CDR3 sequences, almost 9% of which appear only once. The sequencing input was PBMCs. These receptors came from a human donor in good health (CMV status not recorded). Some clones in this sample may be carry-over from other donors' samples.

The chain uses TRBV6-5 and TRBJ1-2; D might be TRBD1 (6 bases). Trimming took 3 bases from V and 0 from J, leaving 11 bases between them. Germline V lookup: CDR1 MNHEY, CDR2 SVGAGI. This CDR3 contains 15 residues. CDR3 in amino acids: CASSYGQPANYGYTF. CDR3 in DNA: TGTGCCAGCAGTTATGGACAGCCAGCTAACTATGGCTACACCTTC.

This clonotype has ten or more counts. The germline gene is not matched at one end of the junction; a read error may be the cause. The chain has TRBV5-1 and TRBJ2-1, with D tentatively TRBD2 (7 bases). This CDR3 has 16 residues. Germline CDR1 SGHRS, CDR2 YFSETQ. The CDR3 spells CASSLSRGAGYSEQFF. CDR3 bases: TGCGCCAGCAGCTTGTCTCGGGGGGCGGGGTACAGTGAGCAGTTCTTC.

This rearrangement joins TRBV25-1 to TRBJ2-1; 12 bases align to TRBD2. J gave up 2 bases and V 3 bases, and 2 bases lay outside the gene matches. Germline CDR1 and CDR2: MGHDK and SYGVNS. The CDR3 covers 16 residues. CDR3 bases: TGTGCCAGCAGTGATGGACTAGCGGGAACCTACAATGAGCAGTTCTTC. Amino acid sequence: CASSDGLAGTYNEQFF.

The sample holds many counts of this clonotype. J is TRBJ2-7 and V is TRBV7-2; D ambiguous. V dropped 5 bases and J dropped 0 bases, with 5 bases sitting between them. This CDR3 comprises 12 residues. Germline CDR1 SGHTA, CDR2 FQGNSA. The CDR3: CASSPLSYEQYF. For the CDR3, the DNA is TGTGCCAGCAGCCCTCTCTCCTACGAGCAGTACTTC.

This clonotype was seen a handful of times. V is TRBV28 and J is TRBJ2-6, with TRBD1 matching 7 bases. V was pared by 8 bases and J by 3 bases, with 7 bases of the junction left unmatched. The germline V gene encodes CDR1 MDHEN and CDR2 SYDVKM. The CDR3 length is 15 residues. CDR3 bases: TGTGCCAGCGGCATACAGGGGTTTGGGGCCAACGTCCTGACTTTC. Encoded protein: CASGIQGFGANVLTF.

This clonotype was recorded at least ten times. The CDR3: CASSKRQANTGELFF. CDR3 sequence (DNA): TGTGCCAGTAGTAAGAGACAGGCGAACACCGGGGAGCTGTTTTTT. The chain couples TRBV19 to TRBJ2-2, with a tentative D call TRBD1 (6 bases). V lost 4 bases, J lost 0 bases, and 9 bases lay in between. The germline gives CDR1 LNHDA, CDR2 SQIVND (reference sequence). CDR3 length: 15 amino acids.

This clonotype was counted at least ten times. Written as DNA, the CDR3 is TGCAGCGTTCTCCCCGGGTCGGGGGGAACAGATACGCAGTATTTT. Its protein product is CSVLPGSGGTDTQYF. This rearrangement joins TRBV29-1 to TRBJ2-3; 7 nucleotides agree with TRBD2. Germline CDR1 is SQVTM and CDR2 is ANQGSEA. J lost 3 bases, V lost 5 bases, and 11 bases had no gene match. This CDR3 comprises 15 residues.

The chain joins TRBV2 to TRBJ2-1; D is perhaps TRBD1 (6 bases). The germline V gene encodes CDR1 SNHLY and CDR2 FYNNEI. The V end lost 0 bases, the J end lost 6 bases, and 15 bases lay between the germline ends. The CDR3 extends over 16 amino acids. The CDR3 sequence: CASSEASQGLGNEQFF. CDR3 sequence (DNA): TGTGCCAGCAGTGAAGCGTCCCAGGGGTTAGGCAATGAGCAGTTCTTC.

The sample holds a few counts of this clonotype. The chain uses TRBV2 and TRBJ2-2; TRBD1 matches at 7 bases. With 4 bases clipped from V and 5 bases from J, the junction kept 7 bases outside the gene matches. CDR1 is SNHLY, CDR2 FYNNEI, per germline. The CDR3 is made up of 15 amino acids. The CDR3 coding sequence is TGTGCCAGCAGTGGGGCAGGGGGATTAACCGGGGAGCTGTTTTTT. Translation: CASSGAGGLTGELFF. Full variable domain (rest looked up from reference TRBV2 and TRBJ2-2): EPEVTQTPSHQVTQMGQEVILRCVPISNHLYFYWYRQILGQKVEFLVSFYNNEISEKSEIFDDQFSVERPDGSNFTLKIRSTKLEDSAMYFCASSGAGGLTGELFFGEGSRLTVL.

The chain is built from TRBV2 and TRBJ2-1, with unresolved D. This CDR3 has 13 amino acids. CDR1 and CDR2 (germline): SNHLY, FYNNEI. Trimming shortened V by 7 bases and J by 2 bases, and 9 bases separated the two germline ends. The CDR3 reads CASIRTAYNEQFF. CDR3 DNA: TGTGCCAGCATAAGGACGGCCTACAATGAGCAGTTCTTC.

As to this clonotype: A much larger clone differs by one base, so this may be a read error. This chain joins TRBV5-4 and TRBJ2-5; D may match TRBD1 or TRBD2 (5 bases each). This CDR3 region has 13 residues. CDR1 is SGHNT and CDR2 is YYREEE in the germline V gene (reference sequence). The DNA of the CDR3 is TGTACCAGCAGCCCGGGACGGCAAGAGACCCAGTACTTC. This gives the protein CTSSPGRQETQYF.

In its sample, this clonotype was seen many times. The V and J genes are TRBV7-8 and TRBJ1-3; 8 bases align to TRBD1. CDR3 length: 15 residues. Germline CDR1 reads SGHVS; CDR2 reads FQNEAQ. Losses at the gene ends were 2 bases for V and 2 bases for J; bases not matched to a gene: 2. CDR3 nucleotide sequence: TGTGCCAGCAGCTTACTGACAGGGGCTGGAAACACCATATATTTT. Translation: CASSLLTGAGNTIYF. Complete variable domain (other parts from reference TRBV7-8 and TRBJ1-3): GAGVSQSPRYKVAKRGQDVALRCDPISGHVSLFWYQQALGQGPEFLTYFQNEAQLDKSGLPSDRFFAERPEGSVSTLKIQRTQQEDSAVYLCASSLLTGAGNTIYFGEGSWLTVV.

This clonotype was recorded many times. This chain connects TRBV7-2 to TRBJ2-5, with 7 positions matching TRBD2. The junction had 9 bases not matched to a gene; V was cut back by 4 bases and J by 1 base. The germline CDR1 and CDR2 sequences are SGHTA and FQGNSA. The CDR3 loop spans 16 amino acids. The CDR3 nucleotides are TGTGCCAGCAGCTCCCTGGGGAGGACTAGCCAAGAGACCCAGTACTTC. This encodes CASSSLGRTSQETQYF.

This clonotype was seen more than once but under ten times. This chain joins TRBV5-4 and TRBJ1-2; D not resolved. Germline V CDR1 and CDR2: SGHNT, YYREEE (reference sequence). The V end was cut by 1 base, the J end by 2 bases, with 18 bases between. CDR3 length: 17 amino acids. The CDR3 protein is CASSLSGTYPDNYGYTF. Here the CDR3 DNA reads TGTGCCAGCAGCTTGTCGGGCACCTACCCCGACAACTATGGCTACACCTTC.

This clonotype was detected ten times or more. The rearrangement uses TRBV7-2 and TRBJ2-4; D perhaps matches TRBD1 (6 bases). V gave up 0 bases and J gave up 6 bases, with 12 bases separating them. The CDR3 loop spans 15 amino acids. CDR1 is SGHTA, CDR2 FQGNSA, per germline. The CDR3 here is CASSLAWGRGNIQYF. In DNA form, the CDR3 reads TGTGCCAGCAGCTTAGCTTGGGGGCGTGGAAACATTCAGTACTTC.

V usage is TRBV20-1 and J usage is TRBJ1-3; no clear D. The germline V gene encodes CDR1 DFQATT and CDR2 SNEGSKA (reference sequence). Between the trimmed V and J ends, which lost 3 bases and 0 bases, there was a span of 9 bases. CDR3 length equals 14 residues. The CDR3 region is CSASQGHSGNTIYF. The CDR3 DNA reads TGCAGTGCTAGCCAAGGGCACTCTGGAAACACCATATATTTT.

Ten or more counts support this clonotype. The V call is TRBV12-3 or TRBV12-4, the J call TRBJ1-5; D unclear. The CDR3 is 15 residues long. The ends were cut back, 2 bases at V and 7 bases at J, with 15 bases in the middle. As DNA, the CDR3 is TGTGCCAGCAGTTTAAGGCCCACAATGGAGCAGCCCCAGCATTTT. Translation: CASSLRPTMEQPQHF.

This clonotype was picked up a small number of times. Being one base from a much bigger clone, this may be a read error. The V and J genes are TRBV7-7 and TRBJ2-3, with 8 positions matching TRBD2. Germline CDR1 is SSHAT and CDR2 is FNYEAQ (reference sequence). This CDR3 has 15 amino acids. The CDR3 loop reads CANSSGLGGTDTQYF. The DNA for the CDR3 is TGTGCCAACAGCTCGGGACTAGGAGGAACAGATACGCAGTATTTT.

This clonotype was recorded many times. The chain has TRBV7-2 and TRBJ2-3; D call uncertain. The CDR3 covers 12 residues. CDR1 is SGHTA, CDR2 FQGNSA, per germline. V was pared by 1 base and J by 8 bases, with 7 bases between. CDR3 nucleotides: TGTGCCAGCAGCTTAGAAGGCCCTACGCAGTATTTT. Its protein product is CASSLEGPTQYF.

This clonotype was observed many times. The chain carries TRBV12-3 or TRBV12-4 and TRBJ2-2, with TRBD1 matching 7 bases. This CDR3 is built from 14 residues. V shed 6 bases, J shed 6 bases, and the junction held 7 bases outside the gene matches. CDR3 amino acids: CASSLQGKAGELFF. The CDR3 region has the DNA TGTGCCAGCAGCTTACAGGGGAAAGCCGGGGAGCTGTTTTTT.

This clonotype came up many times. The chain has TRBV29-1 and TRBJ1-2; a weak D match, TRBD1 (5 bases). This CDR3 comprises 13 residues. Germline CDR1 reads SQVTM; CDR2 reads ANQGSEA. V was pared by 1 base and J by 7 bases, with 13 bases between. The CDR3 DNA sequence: TGCAGCGTTGAAGCCCTTCAGGGTGCTGGCTACACCTTC. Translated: CSVEALQGAGYTF. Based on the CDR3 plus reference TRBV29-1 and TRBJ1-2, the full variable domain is SAVISQKPSRDICQRGTSLTIQCQVDSQVTMMFWYRQQPGQSLTLIATANQGSEATYESGFVIDKFPISRPNLTFSTLTVSNMSPEDSSIYLCSVEALQGAGYTFGSGTRLTVV.

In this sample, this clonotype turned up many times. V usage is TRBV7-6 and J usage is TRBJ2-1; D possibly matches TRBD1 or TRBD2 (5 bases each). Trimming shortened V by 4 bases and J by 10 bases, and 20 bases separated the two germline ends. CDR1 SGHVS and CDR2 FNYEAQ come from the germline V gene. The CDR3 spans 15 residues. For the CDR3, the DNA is TGTGCCAGCAGCTCCCCTAGTCGAGGGGCAGGGGAGCAGTTCTTC. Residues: CASSSPSRGAGEQFF. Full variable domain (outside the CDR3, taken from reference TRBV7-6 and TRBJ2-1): GAGVSQSPRYKVTKRGQDVALRCDPISGHVSLYWYRQALGQGPEFLTYFNYEAQQDKSGLPNDRFSAERPEGSISTLTIQRTEQRDSAMYRCASSSPSRGAGEQFFGPGTRLTVL.

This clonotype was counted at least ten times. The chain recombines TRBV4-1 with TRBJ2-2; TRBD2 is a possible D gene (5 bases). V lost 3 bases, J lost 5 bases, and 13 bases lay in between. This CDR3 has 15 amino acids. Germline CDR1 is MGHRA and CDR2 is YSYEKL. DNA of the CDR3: TGCGCCAGCAGCCAGGGAGCAAGGAGGACCGGGGAGCTGTTTTTT. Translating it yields CASSQGARRTGELFF.

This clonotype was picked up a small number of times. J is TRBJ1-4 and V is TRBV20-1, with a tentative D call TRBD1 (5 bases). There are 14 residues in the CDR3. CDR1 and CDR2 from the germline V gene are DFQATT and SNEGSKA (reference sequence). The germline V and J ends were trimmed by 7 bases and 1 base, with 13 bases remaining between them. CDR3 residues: CSGRGVGTNEKLFF. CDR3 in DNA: TGCAGTGGCCGGGGGGTAGGAACTAATGAAAAACTGTTTTTT.

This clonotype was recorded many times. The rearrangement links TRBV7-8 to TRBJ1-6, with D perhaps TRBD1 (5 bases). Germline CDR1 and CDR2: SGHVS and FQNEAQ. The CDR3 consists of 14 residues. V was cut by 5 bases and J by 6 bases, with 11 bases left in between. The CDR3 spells CASSPRQLNSPLHF. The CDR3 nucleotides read TGTGCCAGCAGCCCCCGACAGCTTAATTCACCCCTCCACTTT.

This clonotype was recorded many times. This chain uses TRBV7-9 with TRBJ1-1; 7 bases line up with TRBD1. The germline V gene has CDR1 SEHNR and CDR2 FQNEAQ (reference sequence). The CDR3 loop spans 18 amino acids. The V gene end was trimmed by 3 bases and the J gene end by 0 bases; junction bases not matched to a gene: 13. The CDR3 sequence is CASSFLFGTANMNTEAFF. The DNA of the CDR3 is TGTGCCAGCAGCTTTTTATTTGGGACAGCAAACATGAACACTGAAGCTTTCTTT.

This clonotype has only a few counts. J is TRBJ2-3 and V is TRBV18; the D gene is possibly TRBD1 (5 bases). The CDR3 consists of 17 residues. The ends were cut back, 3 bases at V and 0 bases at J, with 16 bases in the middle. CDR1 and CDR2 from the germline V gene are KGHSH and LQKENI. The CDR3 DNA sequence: TGTGCCAGCTCACCGCTCGGTGGCAGGGCGAGCACAGATACGCAGTATTTT. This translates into CASSPLGGRASTDTQYF.

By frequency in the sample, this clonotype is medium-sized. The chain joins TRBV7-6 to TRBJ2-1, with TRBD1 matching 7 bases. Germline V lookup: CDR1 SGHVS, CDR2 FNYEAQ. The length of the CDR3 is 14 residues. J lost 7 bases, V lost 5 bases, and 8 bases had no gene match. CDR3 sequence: CASSDPTGLNEQFF. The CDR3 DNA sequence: TGTGCCAGCAGCGATCCGACAGGGCTGAATGAGCAGTTCTTC.

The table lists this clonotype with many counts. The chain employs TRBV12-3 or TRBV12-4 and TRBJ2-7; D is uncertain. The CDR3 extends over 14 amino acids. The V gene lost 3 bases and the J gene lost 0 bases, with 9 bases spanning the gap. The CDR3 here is CASSLDGSSYEQYF. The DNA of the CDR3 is TGTGCCAGCAGTTTGGACGGTAGCTCCTACGAGCAGTACTTC.

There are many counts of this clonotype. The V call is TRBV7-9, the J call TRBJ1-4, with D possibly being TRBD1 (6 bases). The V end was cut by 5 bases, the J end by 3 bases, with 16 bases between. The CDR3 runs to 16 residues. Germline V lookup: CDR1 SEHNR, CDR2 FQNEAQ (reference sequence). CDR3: CASSRSSGVSNEKLFF. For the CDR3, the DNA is TGTGCCAGCAGCCGTTCATCAGGGGTATCTAATGAAAAACTGTTTTTT.